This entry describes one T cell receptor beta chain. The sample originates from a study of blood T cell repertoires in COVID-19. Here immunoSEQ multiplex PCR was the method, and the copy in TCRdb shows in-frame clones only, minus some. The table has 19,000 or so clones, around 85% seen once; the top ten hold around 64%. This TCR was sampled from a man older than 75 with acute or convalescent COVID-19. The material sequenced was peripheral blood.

As DNA, the CDR3 is TGTGCCAGCAGCTTAGTGACAAACACTGAAGCTTTCTTT. This codes for CASSLVTNTEAFF. The V gene is TRBV7-3, the J gene TRBJ1-1, with D uncertain. This CDR3 has 13 amino acids. Trimming pared 2 bases from V and 2 bases from J, leaving 6 bases between. The germline gives CDR1 SGHTA, CDR2 FQGTGA. The variable domain in full, completed from reference TRBV7-3 and TRBJ1-1, reads GAGVSQTPSNKVTEKGKYVELRCDPISGHTALYWYRQSLGQGPEFLIYFQGTGAADDSGLPNDRFFAVRPEGSVSTLKIQRTERGDSAVYLCASSLVTNTEAFFGQGTRLTVV.